The rows below give T cell receptor beta chains drawn from one sample of a study of T cells in Graves' hyperthyroidism and ophthalmopathy. Each CDR3 protein is one row after TCRdb ran MiXCR on the multiplex PCR reads. Found here are about 720,000 distinct CDR3 sequences, about 16% of them singletons; the top ten hold about 8.4%. The material sequenced was blood. These TCRs come from a man between 18 and 29 years old with Graves' hyperthyroidism. Each CDR3 is given with its conserved first and last residue. A D gene is named only where the DNA matches it firmly. Expanded clones get a size class; other rows say once, few or many, or leave the size out.

j_call | clone_size | v_call | d_call | cdr3_nt | cdr3_aa
TRBJ2-7 | few | TRBV9 | - | TGTGCCAGCAGCGTAGACCAGGGGCACAACGAGCAGTACTTC | CASSVDQGHNEQYF
TRBJ1-2 | - | TRBV5-4 | - | TGTGCCAGCAGCAGACAGGAGCTCTATGGCTACACCTTC | CASSRQELYGYTF
TRBJ1-1 | - | TRBV18 | - | TGTGCCAGCTCACCCCCCGGGGCAGGGCCGAACACTGAAGCTCTCTTT | CASSPPGAGPNTEALF
TRBJ1-1 | many | TRBV3-1 | - | TGTGCCAGCAGCCAAGATGGCAGGGGCACTGAAGCTTTCTTT | CASSQDGRGTEAFF
TRBJ2-7 | few | TRBV7-9 | TRBD1 | TGTGCCAGCAGTACGACGGGACAGGGGGCGACTTGGGCCCTAGGCCGTACCTACGAGCAGTACTTC | CASSTTGQGATWALGRTYEQYF
TRBJ2-2 | once | TRBV11-2 | - | TGTGCCAGCAGCTTTTTGACAGCGAACACCGGGGAGCTGTTTTTT | CASSFLTANTGELFF
TRBJ2-7 | many | TRBV6-1 | - | TGTGCCAGCAGCCCCCGGGGCCCAGGACACGAGCAGTACTTC | CASSPRGPGHEQYF
TRBJ2-1 | many | TRBV28 | - | TGTGCCACCAGGGGTGGGCGGGTGAATTCCTACAATGAGCAGTTCTTC | CATRGGRVNSYNEQFF
TRBJ1-3 | - | TRBV6-5 | - | TGTGCCAGCAGTTACTCTAGCCCCTCTGGAAACACCATATATTTT | CASSYSSPSGNTIYF
TRBJ2-1 | many | TRBV20-1 | - | TGCAGTGCTAGAGATCGCTCCTTGTACAATGAGCAGTTCTTC | CSARDRSLYNEQFF
TRBJ2-3 | many | TRBV6-2/TRBV6-3 | - | TGTGCCAGCAGACAAACAGGGAGAGGTGCAGATACGCAGTATTTT | CASRQTGRGADTQYF
TRBJ1-5 | - | TRBV30 | - | TGTGCCTGGAGTGTAGGTGCCTATAGCAATCAGCCCCAGCATTTT | CAWSVGAYSNQPQHF
TRBJ2-1 | few | TRBV7-9 | TRBD2 | TGTGCCAGCAGCGCGGGACTATGGCCCCCAGAGCAGTTCTTC | CASSAGLWPPEQFF
TRBJ2-7 | few | TRBV11-2 | TRBD1 | TGTGCCAGCAGCTCACTGAGGGACAGTACCTACGAGCAGTACTTC | CASSSLRDSTYEQYF
TRBJ2-7 | many | TRBV10-3 | - | TGTGCCATCAGTGAAGGGGCTTACTACGAGCAGTACTTC | CAISEGAYYEQYF
TRBJ2-7 | - | TRBV7-9 | TRBD1 | TGTGCCAGCAGCCCCCGTAATCAGGGGGCTAACGAGCAGTACTTC | CASSPRNQGANEQYF
TRBJ2-3 | few | TRBV6-1 | - | TGTGCCAGCAGTGAAGAAGTCTATACGCGCACAGATACGCAGTATTTT | CASSEEVYTRTDTQYF
TRBJ2-3 | - | TRBV27 | TRBD2 | TGTGCCAGCAGTGGGGGGGCTAGCGGGACATTCCACACAGATACGCAGTATTTT | CASSGGASGTFHTDTQYF
TRBJ2-1 | - | TRBV20-1 | TRBD2 | TGCAGCGCCTGGACTAGCGGGAGTGGAAGCTCCTACAATGAGCAGTTCTTC | CSAWTSGSGSSYNEQFF
TRBJ2-7 | - | TRBV6-1 | - | TGTGCCAGTTACCGGGCGGTGAGCTCCTACGAGCAGTACTTC | CASYRAVSSYEQYF
TRBJ2-7 | - | TRBV20-1 | - | TGCAGTGCTAGTACCCCCTCCTACGAGCAGTACTTC | CSASTPSYEQYF
TRBJ1-3 | - | TRBV30 | - | TGTGCCTGGAGGGGGGCAGGGCGATCTCTGAGAAACACCATATATTTT | CAWRGAGRSLRNTIYF
TRBJ2-5 | few | TRBV7-8 | TRBD2 | TGTGCCAGCAGCTTGTTAGCGGGGATTCAAGAGACCCAGTACTTC | CASSLLAGIQETQYF